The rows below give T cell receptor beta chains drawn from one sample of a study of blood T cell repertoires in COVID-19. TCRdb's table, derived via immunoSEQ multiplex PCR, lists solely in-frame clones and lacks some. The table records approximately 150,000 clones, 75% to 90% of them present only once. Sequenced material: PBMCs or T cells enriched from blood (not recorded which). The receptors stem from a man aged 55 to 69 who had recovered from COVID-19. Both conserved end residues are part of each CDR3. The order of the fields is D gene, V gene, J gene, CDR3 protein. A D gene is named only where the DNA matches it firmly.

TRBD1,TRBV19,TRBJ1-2,CASRDWTTGGDGYTF
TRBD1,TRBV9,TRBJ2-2,CASRQGATGELFF
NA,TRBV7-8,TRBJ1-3,CASGAKDHGNTIYF
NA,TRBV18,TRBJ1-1,CASSTNTEAFF
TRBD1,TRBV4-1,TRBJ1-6,CASSQTGTGLSPLHF
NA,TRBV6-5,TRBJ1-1,CASRSDWNTEAFF
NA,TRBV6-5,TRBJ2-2,CASTPTGGELFF
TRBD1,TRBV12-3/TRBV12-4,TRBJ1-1,CASHAGGTEAFF
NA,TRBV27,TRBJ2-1,CASSFRGYNNEQFF
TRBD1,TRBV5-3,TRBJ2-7,CARTRDRCYEQYF
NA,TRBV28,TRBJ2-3,CASTPRLRLRTDTQYF
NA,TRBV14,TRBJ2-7,CASSQDNYPPGKYF
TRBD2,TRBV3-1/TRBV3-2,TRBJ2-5,CASSQGASGSETQYF
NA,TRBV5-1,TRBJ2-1,CASSMRDPYNEQFF
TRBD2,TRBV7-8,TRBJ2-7,CASSPTASGAGEQYF
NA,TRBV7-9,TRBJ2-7,CASSPPVFYEQYF
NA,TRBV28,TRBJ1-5,CASAPQRQPQHF
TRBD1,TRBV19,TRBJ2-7,CASSGQGKGFEQYF
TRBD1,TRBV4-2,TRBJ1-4,CASSQETGGEKLFF
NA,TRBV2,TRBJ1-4,CASTAGALGDEKLFF
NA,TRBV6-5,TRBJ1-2,CASSYDRTPDQGGYTF
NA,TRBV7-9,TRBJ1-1,CASSRGRGGVNTEAFF
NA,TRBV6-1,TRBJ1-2,CASSDLNYGYTF
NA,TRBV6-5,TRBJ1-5,CASTPGGKENQPQHF
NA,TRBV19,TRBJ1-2,CASRPEGAAYGYTF
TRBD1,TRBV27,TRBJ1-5,CASRLTARQGSYIKPQHF
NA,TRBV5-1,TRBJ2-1,CASSKGDTTYNEQFF
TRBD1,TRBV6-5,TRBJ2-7,CASSLAGGTNEQYF
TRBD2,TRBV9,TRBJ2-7,CASSVKGVAGAREQYF
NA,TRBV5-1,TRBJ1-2,CASSGETGRNYGYTF
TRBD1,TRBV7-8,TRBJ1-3,CASSLLGQGEASGNTIYF
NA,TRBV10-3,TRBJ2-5,CAISESRLVRETQYF
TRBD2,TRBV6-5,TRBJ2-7,CASSPPGGREQYF
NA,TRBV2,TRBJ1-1,CASSRELNTEAFF
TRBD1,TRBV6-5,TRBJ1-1,CASSRDRVVTEAFF
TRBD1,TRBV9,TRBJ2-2,CASSDRGAGELFF
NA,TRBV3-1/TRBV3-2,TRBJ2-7,CASSQRGHYEQYF
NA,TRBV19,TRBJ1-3,CASGHSGNTIYF
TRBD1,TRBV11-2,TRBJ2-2,CASRAGTGGGRNTGELFF
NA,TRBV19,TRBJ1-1,CASSTGANTEAFF
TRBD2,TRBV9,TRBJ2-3,CASSVAVGLTSGGATDTQYF
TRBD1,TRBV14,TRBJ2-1,CASSQVRGNEQFF
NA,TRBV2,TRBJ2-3,CASSSTGPDTQYF
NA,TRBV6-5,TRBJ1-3,CASSSAGNSGNTIYF
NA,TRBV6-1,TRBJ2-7,CASSEDRVGEQYF
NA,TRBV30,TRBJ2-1,CAWSPTLNEQFF
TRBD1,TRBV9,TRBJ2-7,CASSVDRGDEQYF
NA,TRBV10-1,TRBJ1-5,CASSEAGSQPQHF
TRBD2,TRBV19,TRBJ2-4,CASSIGLAGGLAKNIQYF
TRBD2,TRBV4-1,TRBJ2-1,CASSQEDISGSANYNEQFF
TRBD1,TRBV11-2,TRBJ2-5,CASSFAGPNRGPVQETQYF
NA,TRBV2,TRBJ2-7,CASSELDRVSSYEQYF
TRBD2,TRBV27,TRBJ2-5,CASSLSLASGRKTQYF
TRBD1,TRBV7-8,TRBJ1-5,CASSFKPGGPQHF
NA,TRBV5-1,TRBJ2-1,CASSSTGWDNEQFF
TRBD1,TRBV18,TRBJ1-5,CASSSDRGGNQPQHF
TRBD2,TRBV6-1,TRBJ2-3,CASSVLAGFASTDTQYF
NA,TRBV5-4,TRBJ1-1,CASSWGGGTEAFF
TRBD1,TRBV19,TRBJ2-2,CASTFSGTGYTGELFF
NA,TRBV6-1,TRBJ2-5,CASSDRDYRGETQYF